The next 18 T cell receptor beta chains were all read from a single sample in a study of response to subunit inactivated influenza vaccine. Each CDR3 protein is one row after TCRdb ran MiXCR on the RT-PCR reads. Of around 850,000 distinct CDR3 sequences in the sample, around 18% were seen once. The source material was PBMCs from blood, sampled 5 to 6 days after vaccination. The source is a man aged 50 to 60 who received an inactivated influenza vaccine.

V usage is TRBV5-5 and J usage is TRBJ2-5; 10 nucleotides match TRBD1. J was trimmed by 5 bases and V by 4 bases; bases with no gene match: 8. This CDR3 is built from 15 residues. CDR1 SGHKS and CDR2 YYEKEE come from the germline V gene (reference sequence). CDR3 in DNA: TGTGCCAGCAGCAAAGAGGGACAGGGGTACGAGACCCAGTACTTC. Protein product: CASSKEGQGYETQYF.

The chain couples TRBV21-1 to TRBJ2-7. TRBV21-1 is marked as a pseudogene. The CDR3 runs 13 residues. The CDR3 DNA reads TGTGCCCGCATAAGATCGGCGTCCTACGAGCAGTACTTC. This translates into CARIRSASYEQYF.

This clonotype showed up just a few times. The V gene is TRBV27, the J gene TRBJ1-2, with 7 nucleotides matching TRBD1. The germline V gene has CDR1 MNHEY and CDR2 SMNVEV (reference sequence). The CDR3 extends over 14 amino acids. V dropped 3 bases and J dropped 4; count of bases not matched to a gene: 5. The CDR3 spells CASSLQGGGYGYTF. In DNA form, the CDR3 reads TGTGCCAGCAGTTTGCAAGGGGGCGGCTATGGCTACACCTTC.

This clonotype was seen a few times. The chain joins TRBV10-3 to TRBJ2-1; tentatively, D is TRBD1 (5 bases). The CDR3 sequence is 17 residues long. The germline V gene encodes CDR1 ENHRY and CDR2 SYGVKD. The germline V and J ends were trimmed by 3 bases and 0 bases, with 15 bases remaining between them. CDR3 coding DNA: TGTGCCATCAGTGATAGAACAGGCTTGAGCTCCTACAATGAGCAGTTCTTC. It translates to CAISDRTGLSSYNEQFF.

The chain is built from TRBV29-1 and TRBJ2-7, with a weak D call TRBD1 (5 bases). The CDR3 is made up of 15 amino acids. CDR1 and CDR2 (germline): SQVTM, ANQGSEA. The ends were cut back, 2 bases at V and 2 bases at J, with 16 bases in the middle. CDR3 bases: TGCAGCGTTGAATTGAGGAACAGGATAACCTACGAGCAGTACTTC. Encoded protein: CSVELRNRITYEQYF.

CDR3 DNA sequence: TGTGCCAGCAGAACACCAGCCTACGAGCAGTACTTC. Its translation: CASRTPAYEQYF. V is TRBV6-2 or TRBV6-3 and J is TRBJ2-7; no clear D. Germline loops: CDR1 MNHEY, CDR2 SVGEGT. This CDR3 spans 12 amino acids. V lost 6 bases and J lost 2, with 8 bases in between.

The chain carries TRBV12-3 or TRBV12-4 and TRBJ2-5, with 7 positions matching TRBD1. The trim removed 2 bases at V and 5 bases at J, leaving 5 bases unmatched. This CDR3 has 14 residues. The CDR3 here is CASSLTGAWETQYF. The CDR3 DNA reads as TGTGCCAGCAGTTTAACAGGGGCCTGGGAGACCCAGTACTTC.

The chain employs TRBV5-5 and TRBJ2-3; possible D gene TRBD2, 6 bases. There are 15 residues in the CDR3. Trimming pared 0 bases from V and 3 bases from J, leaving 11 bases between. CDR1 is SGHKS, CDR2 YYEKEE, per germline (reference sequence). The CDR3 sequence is CASSLVIRGTDTQYF. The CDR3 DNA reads TGTGCCAGCAGCTTGGTTATCCGGGGGACAGATACGCAGTATTTT.

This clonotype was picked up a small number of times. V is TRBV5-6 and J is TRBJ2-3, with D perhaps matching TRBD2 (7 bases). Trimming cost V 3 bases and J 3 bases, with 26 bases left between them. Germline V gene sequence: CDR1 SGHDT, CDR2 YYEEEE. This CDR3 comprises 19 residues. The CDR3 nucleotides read TGTGCCAGCAGCTCGACAGTTATCGGGGGGCCCGACGTGACAGATACGCAGTATTTT. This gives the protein CASSSTVIGGPDVTDTQYF. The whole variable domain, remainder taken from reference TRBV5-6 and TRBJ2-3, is DAGVTQSPTHLIKTRGQQVTLRCSPKSGHDTVSWYQQALGQGPQFIFQYYEEEERQRGNFPDRFSGHQFPNYSSELNVNALLLGDSALYLCASSSTVIGGPDVTDTQYFGPGTRLTVL.

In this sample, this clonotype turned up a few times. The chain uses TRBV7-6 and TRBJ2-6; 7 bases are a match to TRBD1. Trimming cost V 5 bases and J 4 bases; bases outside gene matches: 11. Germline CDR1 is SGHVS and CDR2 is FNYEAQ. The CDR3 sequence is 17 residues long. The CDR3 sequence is CASSPRTTGTGANVLTF. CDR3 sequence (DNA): TGTGCCAGCAGCCCTAGAACGACAGGGACCGGGGCCAACGTCCTGACTTTC.

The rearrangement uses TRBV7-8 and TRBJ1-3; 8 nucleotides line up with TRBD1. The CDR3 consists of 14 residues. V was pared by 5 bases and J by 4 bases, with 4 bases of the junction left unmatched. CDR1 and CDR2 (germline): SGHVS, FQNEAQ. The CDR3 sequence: CASSMTGVGNTIYF. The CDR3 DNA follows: TGTGCCAGCAGCATGACAGGGGTGGGAAACACCATATATTTT.

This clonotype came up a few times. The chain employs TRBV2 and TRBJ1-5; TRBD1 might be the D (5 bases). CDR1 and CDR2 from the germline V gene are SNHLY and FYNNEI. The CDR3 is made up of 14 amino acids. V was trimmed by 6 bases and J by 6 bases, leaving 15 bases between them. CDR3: CASSAQVLTQPQHF. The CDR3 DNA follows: TGTGCCAGCAGCGCACAGGTTTTAACTCAGCCCCAGCATTTT.

CDR3 in amino acids: CASSSLAGGEETQYF. Written as DNA, the CDR3 is TGTGCCAGCAGTTCACTAGCGGGGGGGGAAGAGACCCAGTACTTC. The V call is TRBV27, the J call TRBJ2-5; 13 positions agree with TRBD2. CDR1 MNHEY and CDR2 SMNVEV come from the germline V gene (reference sequence). The V segment lost 4 bases and the J segment 3 bases; nucleotides outside the gene matches: 2. This CDR3 region has 15 residues.

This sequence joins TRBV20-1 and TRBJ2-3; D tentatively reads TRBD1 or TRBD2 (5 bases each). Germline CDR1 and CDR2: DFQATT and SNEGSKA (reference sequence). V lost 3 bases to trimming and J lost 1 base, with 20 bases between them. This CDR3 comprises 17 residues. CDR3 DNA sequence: TGCAGTGCTAGGCTGCCATTGTTGACGGGGCGCACAGATACGCAGTATTTT. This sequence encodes CSARLPLLTGRTDTQYF.

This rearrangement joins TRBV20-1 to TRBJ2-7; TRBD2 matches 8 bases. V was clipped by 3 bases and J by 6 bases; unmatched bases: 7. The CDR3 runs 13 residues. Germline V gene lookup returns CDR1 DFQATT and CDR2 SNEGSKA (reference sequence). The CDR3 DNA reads TGCAGTGCTAGCATAGGTAGCGGGACCGAGCAGTACTTC. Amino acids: CSASIGSGTEQYF.

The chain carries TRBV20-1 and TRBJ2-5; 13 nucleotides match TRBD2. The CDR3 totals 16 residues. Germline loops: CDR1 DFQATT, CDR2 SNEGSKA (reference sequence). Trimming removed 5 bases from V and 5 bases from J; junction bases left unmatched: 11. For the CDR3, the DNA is TGCAGTGCTTGGACTAGCGGGAGAGGGGGGGTGGAGACCCAGTACTTC. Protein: CSAWTSGRGGVETQYF.

In DNA, the CDR3 is TGTGCCAGCAGCGCACCCCCCCTGGGAGGGATCTACAATGAGCAGTTCTTC. The encoded protein is CASSAPPLGGIYNEQFF. The J gene is TRBJ2-1, the V gene TRBV7-6; 7 bases map to TRBD2. The V segment lost 5 bases and the J segment 3 bases; nucleotides outside the gene matches: 13. Germline V gene lookup returns CDR1 SGHVS and CDR2 FNYEAQ. The CDR3 length is 17 residues. Together with reference TRBV7-6 and TRBJ2-1, the CDR3 gives the full variable domain: GAGVSQSPRYKVTKRGQDVALRCDPISGHVSLYWYRQALGQGPEFLTYFNYEAQQDKSGLPNDRFSAERPEGSISTLTIQRTEQRDSAMYRCASSAPPLGGIYNEQFFGPGTRLTVL.

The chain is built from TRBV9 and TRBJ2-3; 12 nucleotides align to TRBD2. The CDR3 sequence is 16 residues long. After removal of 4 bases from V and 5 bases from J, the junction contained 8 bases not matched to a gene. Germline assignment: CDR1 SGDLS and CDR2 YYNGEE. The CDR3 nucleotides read TGTGCCAGCAGCCCACCTAGCGGGGGGGCCGGAGATACGCAGTATTTT. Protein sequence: CASSPPSGGAGDTQYF. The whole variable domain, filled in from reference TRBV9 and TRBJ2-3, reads DSGVTQTPKHLITATGQRVTLRCSPRSGDLSVYWYQQSLDQGLQFLIQYYNGEERAKGNILERFSAQQFPDLHSELNLSSLELGDSALYFCASSPPSGGAGDTQYFGPGTRLTVL.